This T cell receptor beta chain came from a study of T cells after somatic rescue of genetic block (dated by TCRdb to the early 2020s). Background on the whole study: The study assessed how robust, over the long term, a T-cell system was when the system had developed through somatic rescue of a genetic block in T-cell development.

Library creation used the immunoSEQ multiplex PCR assay. TCRdb mirrors the immuneACCESS table, restricted to in-frame sequences. Some clones are absent from its copies; in checked studies, under half trace to an unresolved V gene, and the reason for the others is unknown. The sample table lists 50,000 to 60,000 clones, roughly 96% of them with a count of one. Approximately 0.075% of the sample is held by the ten biggest clonotypes. The trim is 0 bases for V and 2 bases for J, with a gap of 14 bases between the germline ends. Inclusive of the bounding cysteine and phenylalanine, the CDR3 is 17 residues long. The retained sequence is limited to the CDR3, 51 bases, with the frame set at the first base. For CDR1 and CDR2, the germline V gene lists LGHNA and YNFKEQ. Of note for this clone: Its antigen has not been determined. Base qualities are missing; no much larger clone stands one base away.

Source material: peripheral blood mononuclear cells (PBMCs). The rearranged segments are TRBV4-2 and TRBJ1-5, with a weak D call of TRBD1 (6 bases match). This clonotype was obtained from a child under two years old. The bases are TGTGCCAGCAGCCAAGATCCGGCAGGGGTCGGCAATCAGCCCCAGCATTTT. It is translated as CASSQDPAGVGNQPQHF.